This TCR beta chain was sequenced during a study of blood T cell repertoires in COVID-19. About the study: Sources were T cells, B-cell-depleted T cells, or PBMCs; the material itself was cDNA or gDNA.

Assay used: immunoSEQ multiplex PCR; TCRdb lists only in-frame clones, some missing. In the table there are roughly 520,000 clones, 85% to 90% of which are singletons. Cohort 3 donors counted as recovered after two negative PCRs, clearance, or resolved symptoms. CDR3 length equals 13 residues. Germline V gene data show CDR1 as SQVTM and CDR2 as ANQGSEA. V lost 5 bases, J lost 2 bases, and 12 bases lay in between. Material for sequencing was PBMCs or T cells enriched from blood (not recorded which). The chain recombines TRBV29-1 with TRBJ1-1; tentatively, D is TRBD1 (6 bases). The sequence was obtained from a woman between 40 and 50 years old who had recovered from COVID-19. The CDR3 loop is CSVPRQENTEAFF. The CDR3 nucleotides read TGCAGCGTTCCCCGACAGGAAAACACTGAAGCTTTCTTT.